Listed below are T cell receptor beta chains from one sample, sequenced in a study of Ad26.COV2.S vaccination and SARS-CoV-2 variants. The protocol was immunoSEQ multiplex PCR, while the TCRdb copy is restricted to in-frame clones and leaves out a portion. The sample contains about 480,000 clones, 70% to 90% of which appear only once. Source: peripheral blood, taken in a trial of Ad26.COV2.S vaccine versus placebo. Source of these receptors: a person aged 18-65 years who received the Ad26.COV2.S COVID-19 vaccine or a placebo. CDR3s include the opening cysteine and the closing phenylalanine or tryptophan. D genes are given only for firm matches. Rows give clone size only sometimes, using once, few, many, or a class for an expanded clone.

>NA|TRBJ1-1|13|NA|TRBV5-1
TGCGCCAGCAGCTACAAGACGAACACTGAAGCTTTCTTT
CASSYKTNTEAFF
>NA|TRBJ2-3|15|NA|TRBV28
TGTGCCAGCAGTCAAGGTGGGCGGGACGCAGATACGCAGTATTTT
CASSQGGRDADTQYF
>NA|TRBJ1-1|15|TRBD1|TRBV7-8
TGTGCCAGCAGCTCCCAGGGGGCTATGAACACTGAAGCTTTCTTT
CASSSQGAMNTEAFF
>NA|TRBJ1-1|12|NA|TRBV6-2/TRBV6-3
TGTGCCAGCAGTTACGGTCTATTCGAAGCTTTCTTT
CASSYGLFEAFF
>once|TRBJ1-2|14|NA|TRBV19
TGTGCCAGTGCAGTGGGGTCTGGGAACTATGGCTACACCTTC
CASAVGSGNYGYTF
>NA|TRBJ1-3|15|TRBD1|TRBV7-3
TGTGCCAGCAGCCCGACAGGGTACTCTGGAAACACCATATATTTT
CASSPTGYSGNTIYF
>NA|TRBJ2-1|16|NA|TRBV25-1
TGTGCCAGCACCCGGCTTTGGGCCGACGGCTACAATGAGCAGTTCTTC
CASTRLWADGYNEQFF
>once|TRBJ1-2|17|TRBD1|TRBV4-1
TGCGCCAGCAGCCAATATCCGGGACAGGAAGTTAACTATGGCTACACCTTC
CASSQYPGQEVNYGYTF
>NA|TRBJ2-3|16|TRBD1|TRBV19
TGTGCCAGCTCGCCTCGGGACAGAAGGTCCACAGATACGCAGTATTTT
CASSPRDRRSTDTQYF
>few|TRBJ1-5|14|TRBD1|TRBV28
TGTGCCAGCAGTGGGACAGGGGGCAATCAGCCCCAGCATTTT
CASSGTGGNQPQHF
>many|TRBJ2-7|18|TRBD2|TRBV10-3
TGTGCCATCAGTGGGGTTGGTCTAGCGGGGACCAGCTCCTACGAGCAGTACTTC
CAISGVGLAGTSSYEQYF
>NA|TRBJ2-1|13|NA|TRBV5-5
TGTGCCAGCAGCTTGGAGGATGTAGGTGAGCAGTTCTTC
CASSLEDVGEQFF
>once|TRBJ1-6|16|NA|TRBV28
TGTGCCAGCAGTTTAGGGCGGAACTCCTATAATTCACCCCTCCACTTT
CASSLGRNSYNSPLHF
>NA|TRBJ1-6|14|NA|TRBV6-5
TGTGCCAGCAATCAGGCAGAAATGAATTCACCCCTCCACTTT
CASNQAEMNSPLHF
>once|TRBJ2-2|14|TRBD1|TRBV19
TGTGCCAGCAGGGACAGACCGAACACCGGGGAGCTGTTTTTT
CASRDRPNTGELFF
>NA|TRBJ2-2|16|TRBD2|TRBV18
TGTGCCAGCTCACCAGGAGCGGGGGTGAACACCGGGGAGCTGTTTTTT
CASSPGAGVNTGELFF
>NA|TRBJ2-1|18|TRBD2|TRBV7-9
TGTGCCAGCAGCCCTCCCCGGACTAGCGGGAGCTCCTACAATGAGCAGTTCTTC
CASSPPRTSGSSYNEQFF
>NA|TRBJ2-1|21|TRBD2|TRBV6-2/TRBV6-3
TGTGCCAGCAGTCCCCTGCCCTTAGCGGGAGCGTCGTTGTGGTCCTACAATGAGCAGTTCTTC
CASSPLPLAGASLWSYNEQFF